This T cell receptor beta chain was profiled in a study of regulatory T cells in long-lasting Graves disease. Time point noted: newly diagnosed GD, antithyroid drugs for less than 3 months. The TCR library used RNA extracted from PBMCs. Note on this clonotype: A far larger clone is one nucleotide away, so this likely arose from a read error.

Libraries of TCR beta came from iRepertoire HTBI primers plus Arm-PCR of CDR3 regions. TCRdb independently ran MiXCR on the multiplex PCR reads; one entry per CDR3 protein. The data show 510,000 or so distinct CDR3 sequences, with around 12% seen just once and approximately 9.6% held by the top ten. These same data were also listed under a study on T cells in Graves' hyperthyroidism and ophthalmopathy. That report notes: For Graves' hyperthyroidism to be stable, ophthalmopathy could not progress within 18 months.

The sample in question was peripheral blood mononuclear cells (PBMCs), obtained at new diagnosis, from a patient treated with antithyroid drugs. The receptor's source is a woman aged 30 to 39 with Graves disease.

The CDR3 sequence: CASRTRDTNNEQYF. CDR3 nucleotides: TGTGCCAGCAGGACGCGGGATACAAACAATGAGCAGTACTTC. The V and J genes are TRBV12-3 or TRBV12-4 and TRBJ2-5; a possible D gene is TRBD2 (6 bases). The CDR3 extends over 14 amino acids. V lost 6 bases, J lost 11 bases, and 22 bases lay in between.